The entry below describes one TCR beta chain. The CDR3 is 15 amino acids. Per germline, CDR1 MGHRA and CDR2 YSYEKL. V was cut by 0 bases and J by 7 bases, with 12 bases left in between. These data are taken from a study of blood T cells in healthy people across ages. The second PCR ran about 6 to 11 cycles with a sample-barcoded 5' primer and J-beta primers. A single record per CDR3 protein comes from TCRdb applying MiXCR to the 5' RACE reads. The profile shows around 1,000,000 distinct CDR3 sequences, approximately 26% of them singletons. This sample also appeared in a second study, on T cells of mothers and their children.

The material sequenced was blood. The chain is built from TRBV4-1 and TRBJ2-2; the D gene is possibly TRBD2 (5 bases). The origin of this receptor is a girl aged 2-10 years in good health. DNA for the CDR3: TGCGCCAGCAGCCAAGAGTCTAGCTCTGGCGGGGAGCTGTTTTTT. Translating it yields CASSQESSSGGELFF.